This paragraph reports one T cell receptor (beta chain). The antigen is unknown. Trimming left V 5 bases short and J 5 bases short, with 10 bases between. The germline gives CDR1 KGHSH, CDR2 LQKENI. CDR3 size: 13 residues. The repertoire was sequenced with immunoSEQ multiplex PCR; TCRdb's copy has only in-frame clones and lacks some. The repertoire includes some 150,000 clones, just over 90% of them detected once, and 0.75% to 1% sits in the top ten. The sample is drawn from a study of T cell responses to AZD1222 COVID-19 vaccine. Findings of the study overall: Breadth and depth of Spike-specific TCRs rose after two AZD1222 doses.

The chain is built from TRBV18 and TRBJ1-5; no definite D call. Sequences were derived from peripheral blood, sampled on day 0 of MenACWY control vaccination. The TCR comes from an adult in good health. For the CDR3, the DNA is TGTGCCAGCTCATCGGACGGTGATCAGCCCCAGCATTTT. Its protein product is CASSSDGDQPQHF.